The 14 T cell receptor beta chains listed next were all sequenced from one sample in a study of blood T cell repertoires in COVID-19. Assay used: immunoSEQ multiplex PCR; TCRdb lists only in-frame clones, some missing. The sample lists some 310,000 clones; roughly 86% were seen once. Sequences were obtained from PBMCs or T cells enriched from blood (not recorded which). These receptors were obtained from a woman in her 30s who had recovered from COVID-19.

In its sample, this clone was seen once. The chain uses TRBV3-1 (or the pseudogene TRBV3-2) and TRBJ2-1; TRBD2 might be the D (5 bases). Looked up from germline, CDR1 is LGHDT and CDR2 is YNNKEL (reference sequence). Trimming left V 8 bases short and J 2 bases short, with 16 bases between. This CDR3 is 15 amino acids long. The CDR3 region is CASATRSGPYNEQFF. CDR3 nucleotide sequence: TGTGCCAGCGCGACCAGGAGCGGTCCCTACAATGAGCAGTTCTTC.

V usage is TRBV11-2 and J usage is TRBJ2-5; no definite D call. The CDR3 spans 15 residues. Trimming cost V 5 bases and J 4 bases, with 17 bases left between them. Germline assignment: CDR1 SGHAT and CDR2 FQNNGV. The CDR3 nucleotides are TGTGCCAGCAGCCCCTTAGCCTTTTCCGGAGAGACCCAGTACTTC. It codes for CASSPLAFSGETQYF.

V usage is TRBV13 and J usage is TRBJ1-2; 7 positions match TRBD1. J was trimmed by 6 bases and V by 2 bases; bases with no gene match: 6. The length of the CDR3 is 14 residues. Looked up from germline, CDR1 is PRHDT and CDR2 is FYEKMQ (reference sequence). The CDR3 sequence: CASSLNRGPHGYTF. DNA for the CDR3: TGTGCCAGCAGCTTAAACAGGGGCCCGCATGGCTACACCTTC.

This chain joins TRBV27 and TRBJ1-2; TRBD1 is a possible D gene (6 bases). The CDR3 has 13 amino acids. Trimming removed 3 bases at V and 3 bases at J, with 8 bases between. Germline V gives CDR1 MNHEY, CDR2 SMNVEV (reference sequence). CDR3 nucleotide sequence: TGTGCCAGCAGTTTTTCAGGGGACTATGGCTACACCTTC. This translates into CASSFSGDYGYTF.

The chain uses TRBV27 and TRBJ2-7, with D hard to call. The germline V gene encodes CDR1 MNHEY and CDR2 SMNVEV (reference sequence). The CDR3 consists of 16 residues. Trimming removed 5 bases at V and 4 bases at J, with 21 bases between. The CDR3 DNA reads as TGTGCCAGCAGTCCCCATCGAGAGATGAGTAAATACGAGCAGTACTTC. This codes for CASSPHREMSKYEQYF.

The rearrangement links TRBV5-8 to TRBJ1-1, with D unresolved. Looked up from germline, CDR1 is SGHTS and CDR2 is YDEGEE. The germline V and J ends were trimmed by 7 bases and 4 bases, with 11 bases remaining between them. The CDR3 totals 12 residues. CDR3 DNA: TGTGCCAGCGTCGGGGAAACCACTGAAGCTTTCTTT. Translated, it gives CASVGETTEAFF.

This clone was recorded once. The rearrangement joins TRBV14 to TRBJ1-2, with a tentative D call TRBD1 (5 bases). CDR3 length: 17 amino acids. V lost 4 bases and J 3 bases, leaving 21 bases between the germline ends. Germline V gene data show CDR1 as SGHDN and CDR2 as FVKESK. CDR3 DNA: TGTGCCAGCAGCCCGGTCCGTGGCAGGGCCCCGGACTATGGCTACACCTTC. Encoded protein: CASSPVRGRAPDYGYTF.

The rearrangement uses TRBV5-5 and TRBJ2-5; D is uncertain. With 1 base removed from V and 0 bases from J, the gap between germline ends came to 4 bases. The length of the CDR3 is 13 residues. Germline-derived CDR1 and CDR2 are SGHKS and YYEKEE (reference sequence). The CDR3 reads CASSLHYQETQYF. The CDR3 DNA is TGTGCCAGCAGCTTGCATTACCAAGAGACCCAGTACTTC.

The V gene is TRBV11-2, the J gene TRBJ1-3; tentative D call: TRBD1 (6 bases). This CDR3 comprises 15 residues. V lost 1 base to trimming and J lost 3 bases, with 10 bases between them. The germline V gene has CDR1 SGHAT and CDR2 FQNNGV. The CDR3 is CASSLGSGVGNTIYF. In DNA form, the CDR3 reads TGTGCCAGCAGCTTAGGTTCAGGGGTTGGAAACACCATATATTTT.

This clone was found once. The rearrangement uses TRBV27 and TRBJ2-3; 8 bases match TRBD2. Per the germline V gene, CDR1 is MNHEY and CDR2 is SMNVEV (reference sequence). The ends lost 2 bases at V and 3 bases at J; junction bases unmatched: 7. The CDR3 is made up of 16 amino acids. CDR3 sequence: CASSLGAGALTDTQYF. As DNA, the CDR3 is TGTGCCAGCAGTTTAGGAGCGGGAGCCCTGACAGATACGCAGTATTTT.

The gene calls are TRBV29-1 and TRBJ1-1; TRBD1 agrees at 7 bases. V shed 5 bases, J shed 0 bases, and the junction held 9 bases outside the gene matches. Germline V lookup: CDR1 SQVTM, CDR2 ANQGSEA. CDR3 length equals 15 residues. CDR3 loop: CSVRRQGAMNTEAFF. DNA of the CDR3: TGCAGCGTTAGACGACAGGGCGCTATGAACACTGAAGCTTTCTTT.

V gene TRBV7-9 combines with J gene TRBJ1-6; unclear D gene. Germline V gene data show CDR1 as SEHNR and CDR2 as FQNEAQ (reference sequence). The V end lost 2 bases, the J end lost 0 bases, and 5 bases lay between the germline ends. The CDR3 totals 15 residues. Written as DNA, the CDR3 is TGTGCCAGCAGCTTATCTTTCTCCTATAATTCACCCCTCCACTTT. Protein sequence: CASSLSFSYNSPLHF.

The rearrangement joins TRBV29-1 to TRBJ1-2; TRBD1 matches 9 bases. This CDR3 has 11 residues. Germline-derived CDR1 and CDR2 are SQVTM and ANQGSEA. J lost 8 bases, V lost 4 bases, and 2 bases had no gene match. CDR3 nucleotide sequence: TGCAGCGTTGGACAGGGGGGAGGCTACACCTTC. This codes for CSVGQGGGYTF.

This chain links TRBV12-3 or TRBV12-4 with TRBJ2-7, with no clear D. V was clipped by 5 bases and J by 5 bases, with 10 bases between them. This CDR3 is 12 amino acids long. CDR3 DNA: TGTGCCAGCAGTCCCCAAATCAACGAGCAGTACTTC. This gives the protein CASSPQINEQYF.